Listed below are T cell receptor beta chains from one sample, sequenced in a study of shared clonotypes between healthy human individuals. This table comes from immunoSEQ multiplex PCR, and its TCRdb copy is limited to in-frame clones, with some not included. The sample has under 1,100,000 clones; 65% to 75% are singletons. The sequencing input was memory CD4+ T cells sorted from blood. These receptor sequences come from a man aged 18 to 35 in good health. Each CDR3 is given with its conserved first and last residue. The D gene is left open where the match is weak. For some rows the clone size is stated as once, few or many, or as a class when expanded; others skip it.

D | J | size | V | CDR3 | DNA
TRBD2 | TRBJ2-1 | NA | TRBV6-4 | CASSLEAGGTNEQFF | TGTGCCAGCAGCCTTGAGGCGGGGGGGACCAATGAGCAGTTCTTC
NA | TRBJ1-1 | NA | TRBV6-1 | CASSEKTGLIEAFF | TGTGCCAGCAGTGAAAAAACAGGTCTGATCGAAGCTTTCTTT
NA | TRBJ1-1 | NA | TRBV7-9 | CASSYHGTEAFF | TGTGCCAGCAGCTATCATGGCACTGAAGCTTTCTTT
NA | TRBJ2-1 | NA | TRBV7-2 | CASSFGTSGNNEQFF | TGTGCCAGCAGCTTCGGGACTTCGGGGAACAATGAGCAGTTCTTC
NA | TRBJ1-2 | NA | TRBV7-2 | CASSLGWGAGYGYTF | TGTGCCAGCAGCTTAGGGTGGGGCGCGGGCTATGGCTACACCTTC
TRBD1 | TRBJ2-1 | NA | TRBV5-1 | CASSLSAGTGTYEQFF | TGCGCCAGCAGCTTGTCGGCCGGGACAGGGACGTATGAGCAGTTCTTC
TRBD2 | TRBJ2-3 | NA | TRBV4-2 | CASSRRLDSGDLRDTQYF | TGTGCCAGCAGCCGCCGATTAGATAGCGGGGACCTCAGAGATACGCAGTATTTT
NA | TRBJ1-6 | once | TRBV5-1 | CASSLDRVDSPLHF | TGCGCCAGCAGCTTGGACAGGGTCGATTCACCCCTCCACTTT
NA | TRBJ1-3 | NA | TRBV19 | CASTMDGLYSGNTIYF | TGTGCCAGTACCATGGACGGATTATACTCTGGAAACACCATATATTTT
NA | TRBJ2-6 | NA | TRBV19 | CASSTREQPTGANVLTF | TGTGCCAGTAGTACTAGGGAACAGCCGACTGGGGCCAACGTCCTGACTTTC
TRBD1 | TRBJ1-6 | few | TRBV19 | CASNGGRGINSPLHF | TGTGCCAGTAATGGGGGCAGGGGGATTAATTCACCCCTCCACTTT
TRBD1 | TRBJ2-1 | NA | TRBV6-5 | CASSYQGQGATEQFF | TGTGCCAGCAGTTACCAGGGACAGGGGGCAACTGAGCAGTTCTTC
TRBD1 | TRBJ2-2 | NA | TRBV2 | CASSVQGANTGELFF | TGTGCCAGCAGTGTCCAGGGGGCGAACACCGGGGAGCTGTTTTTT
TRBD1 | TRBJ2-1 | NA | TRBV6-1 | CASSEEAGGWINEQFF | TGTGCCAGCAGTGAAGAAGCAGGGGGTTGGATTAATGAGCAGTTCTTC
NA | TRBJ2-2 | NA | TRBV6-5 | CASSPRGLNTGELFF | TGTGCCAGCAGCCCCAGGGGTCTTAACACCGGGGAGCTGTTTTTT
NA | TRBJ1-6 | NA | TRBV6-5 | CASSYTRQSGSPLHF | TGTGCCAGCAGTTACACGAGACAGTCTGGTTCACCCCTCCACTTT
TRBD2 | TRBJ2-1 | NA | TRBV6-5 | CASKQGLAADEQFF | TGTGCCAGCAAACAGGGACTAGCTGCCGATGAGCAGTTCTTC
NA | TRBJ2-5 | NA | TRBV2 | CASSEAWGEETQYF | TGTGCCAGCAGTGAAGCTTGGGGGGAAGAGACCCAGTACTTC
NA | TRBJ2-1 | NA | TRBV20-1 | CSARAQFEFF | TGCAGTGCTAGAGCTCAGTTCGAGTTCTTC
NA | TRBJ2-3 | NA | TRBV6-5 | CASSYGLTGGTDTQYF | TGTGCCAGCAGTTACGGGCTTACTGGGGGCACAGATACGCAGTATTTT
NA | TRBJ1-3 | once | TRBV10-1 | CASRGGTDTPGNTIYF | TGCGCCAGCAGGGGCGGGACGGACACCCCTGGAAACACCATATATTTT
NA | TRBJ1-4 | NA | TRBV2 | CASRGPNEKLFF | TGTGCCAGCAGGGGCCCTAATGAAAAACTGTTTTTT
TRBD1 | TRBJ2-1 | NA | TRBV28 | CASSLRTGFRSGEQFF | TGTGCCAGCAGTTTAAGGACAGGGTTTAGGTCAGGTGAGCAGTTCTTC
NA | TRBJ2-3 | NA | TRBV28 | CASRAYTDTQYF | TGTGCCTCCCGGGCCTACACAGATACGCAGTATTTT
TRBD1 | TRBJ1-3 | NA | TRBV28 | CASRGTVNTIYF | TGTGCCAGCAGAGGGACAGTTAACACCATATATTTT
TRBD2 | TRBJ2-1 | few | TRBV6-6 | CASSYASGRALEQFF | TGTGCCAGCAGTTACGCTAGCGGGAGGGCCCTTGAGCAGTTCTTC
NA | TRBJ2-6 | NA | TRBV5-1 | CASSSQGGSGANVLTF | TGCGCCAGCAGCTCCCAGGGCGGTTCTGGGGCCAACGTCCTGACTTTC
TRBD2 | TRBJ2-1 | NA | TRBV6-4 | CASSSLGGGRGYNEQFF | TGTGCCAGCAGCAGCCTAGGGGGCGGGAGGGGTTACAATGAGCAGTTCTTC
NA | TRBJ2-2 | few | TRBV9 | CASMEANTGELFF | TGTGCCAGCATGGAGGCGAACACCGGGGAGCTGTTTTTT
TRBD2 | TRBJ2-1 | NA | TRBV9 | CASSASSREDTEQFF | TGTGCCAGCAGCGCCTCTTCGCGGGAGGACACTGAGCAGTTCTTC
NA | TRBJ1-2 | few | TRBV2 | CASRNTGSNYGYTF | TGTGCCAGCAGGAACACAGGATCTAACTATGGCTACACCTTC
NA | TRBJ1-5 | few | TRBV30 | CAWSVPGRNQPQHF | TGTGCCTGGAGTGTCCCCGGGAGGAATCAGCCCCAGCATTTT
NA | TRBJ1-3 | NA | TRBV10-3 | CAISPQQARGTIYF | TGTGCCATCAGCCCCCAGCAGGCCCGGGGCACCATATATTTT
NA | TRBJ1-1 | few | TRBV30 | CAWSVRGNEAFF | TGTGCCTGGAGTGTACGGGGTAATGAAGCTTTCTTT
TRBD2 | TRBJ2-3 | NA | TRBV5-1 | CASSLEGGRAVDTQYF | TGCGCCAGCAGCTTGGAGGGCGGGAGGGCCGTAGATACGCAGTATTTT
NA | TRBJ2-3 | NA | TRBV6-5 | CASSYLGGGDTQYF | TGTGCCAGCAGTTACTTGGGGGGCGGAGATACGCAGTATTTT
NA | TRBJ1-4 | NA | TRBV10-3 | CAISESTGFGEKLFF | TGTGCCATCAGTGAGTCGACGGGATTCGGTGAAAAACTGTTTTTT
TRBD1 | TRBJ1-6 | few | TRBV19 | CASTLQGWNSPLHF | TGTGCCAGTACCCTACAGGGGTGGAATTCACCCCTCCACTTT
NA | TRBJ2-2 | NA | TRBV2 | CASSDGVILAGELFF | TGTGCCAGCAGTGATGGGGTTATTCTAGCCGGGGAGCTGTTTTTT
TRBD2 | TRBJ2-7 | NA | TRBV7-2 | CASNKGLAGAFSYEQYF | TGTGCCAGCAACAAGGGACTAGCGGGGGCCTTCTCTTACGAGCAGTACTTC
TRBD1 | TRBJ1-2 | NA | TRBV5-4 | CASSLKDRGLGYTF | TGTGCCAGCAGCTTGAAGGACAGGGGGCTTGGCTACACCTTC
TRBD2 | TRBJ2-1 | NA | TRBV19 | CASTRGGPSSYNEQFF | TGTGCCAGTACCCGGGGGGGCCCAAGCTCCTACAATGAGCAGTTCTTC
NA | TRBJ2-2 | NA | TRBV9 | CASSVAGQSNTGELFF | TGTGCCAGCAGCGTAGCAGGACAGTCGAACACCGGGGAGCTGTTTTTT
TRBD2 | TRBJ2-2 | few | TRBV28 | CASSLLGLAGGPGELFF | TGTGCCAGCAGTTTATTGGGACTAGCGGGGGGGCCCGGGGAGCTGTTTTTT
NA | TRBJ2-1 | NA | TRBV5-1 | CASSLQASNNEQFF | TGCGCCAGCAGCTTGCAGGCGTCTAACAATGAGCAGTTCTTC
NA | TRBJ1-1 | NA | TRBV27 | CASSSSGGGSAFF | TGTGCCAGCAGTTCCTCCGGGGGGGGATCAGCTTTCTTT
NA | TRBJ1-1 | once | TRBV27 | CASSLSRNWNTEAFF | TGTGCCAGCAGTTTATCGCGGAACTGGAACACTGAAGCTTTCTTT
NA | TRBJ1-5 | once | TRBV6-4 | CASSVLSNQPQHF | TGTGCCAGCAGTGTCCTCAGCAATCAGCCCCAGCATTTT
NA | TRBJ1-1 | NA | TRBV19 | CASSSKSRDMNTEAFF | TGTGCCAGTAGTTCGAAGAGTCGCGACATGAACACTGAAGCTTTCTTT
NA | TRBJ2-2 | few | TRBV9 | CASSVDPTGELFF | TGTGCCAGCAGCGTCGACCCCACCGGGGAGCTGTTTTTT
NA | TRBJ2-6 | NA | TRBV5-1 | CASSLGSGAGANVLTF | TGCGCCAGCAGCTTGGGATCCGGGGCCGGGGCCAACGTCCTGACTTTC
NA | TRBJ1-6 | NA | TRBV5-5 | CASSLGAQSYNSPLHF | TGTGCCAGCAGCTTGGGGGCACAGTCCTATAATTCACCCCTCCACTTT
NA | TRBJ1-4 | NA | TRBV5-1 | CASSLGGTTNEKLFF | TGCGCCAGCAGCTTGGGGGGAACAACTAATGAAAAACTGTTTTTT
NA | TRBJ1-3 | NA | TRBV6-1 | CASSASDSGNTIYF | TGTGCCAGCAGCGCCTCAGACTCTGGAAACACCATATATTTT
TRBD1 | TRBJ1-5 | NA | TRBV15 | CATSRSLGQGWGQPQHF | TGTGCCACCAGCAGATCTCTAGGACAGGGCTGGGGTCAGCCCCAGCATTTT
NA | TRBJ2-7 | NA | TRBV6-5 | CASSYSGTDYEQYF | TGTGCCAGCAGTTACTCCGGGACGGACTACGAGCAGTACTTC